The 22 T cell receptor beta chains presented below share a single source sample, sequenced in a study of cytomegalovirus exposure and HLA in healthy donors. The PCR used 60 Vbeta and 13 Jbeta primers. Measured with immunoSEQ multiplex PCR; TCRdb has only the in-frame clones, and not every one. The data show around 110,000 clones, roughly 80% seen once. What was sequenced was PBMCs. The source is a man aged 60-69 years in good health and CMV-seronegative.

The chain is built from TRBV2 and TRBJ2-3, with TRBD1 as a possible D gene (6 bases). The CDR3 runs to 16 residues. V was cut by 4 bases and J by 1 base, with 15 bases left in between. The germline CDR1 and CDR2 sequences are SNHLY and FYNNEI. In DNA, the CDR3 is TGTGCCAGCAGTGGTCGACAGGTATTAGGCACAGATACGCAGTATTTT. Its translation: CASSGRQVLGTDTQYF.

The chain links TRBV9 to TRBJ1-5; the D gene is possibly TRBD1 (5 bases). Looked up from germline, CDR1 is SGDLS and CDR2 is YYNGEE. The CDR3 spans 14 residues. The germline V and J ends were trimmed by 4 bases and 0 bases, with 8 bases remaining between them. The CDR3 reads CASSSDISNQPQHF. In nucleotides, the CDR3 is TGTGCCAGCAGCTCGGACATTAGCAATCAGCCCCAGCATTTT.

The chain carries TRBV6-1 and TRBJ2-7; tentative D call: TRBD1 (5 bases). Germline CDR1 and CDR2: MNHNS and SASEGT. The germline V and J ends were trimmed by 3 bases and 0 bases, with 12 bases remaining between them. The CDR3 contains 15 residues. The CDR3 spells CASSETVINSYEQYV. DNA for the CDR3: TGTGCCAGCAGTGAGACAGTCATTAACTCCTACGAGCAGTACGTC.

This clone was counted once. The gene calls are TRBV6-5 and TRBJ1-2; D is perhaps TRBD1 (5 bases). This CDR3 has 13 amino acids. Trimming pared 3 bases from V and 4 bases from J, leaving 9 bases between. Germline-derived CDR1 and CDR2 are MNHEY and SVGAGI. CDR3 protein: CASSYDRSYGYTF. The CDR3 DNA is TGTGCCAGCAGTTATGACAGATCCTATGGCTACACCTTC.

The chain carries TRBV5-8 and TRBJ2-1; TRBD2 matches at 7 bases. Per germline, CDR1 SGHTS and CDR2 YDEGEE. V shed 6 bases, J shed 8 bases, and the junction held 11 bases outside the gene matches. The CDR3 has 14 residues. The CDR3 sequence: CASNYPRGVYEQFF. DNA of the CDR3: TGTGCCAGCAACTACCCTCGGGGGGTCTATGAGCAGTTCTTC.

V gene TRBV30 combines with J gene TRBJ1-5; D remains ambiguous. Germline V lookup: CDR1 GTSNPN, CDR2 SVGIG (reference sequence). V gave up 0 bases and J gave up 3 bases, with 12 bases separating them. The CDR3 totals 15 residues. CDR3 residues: CAWSVSPGYNQPQHF. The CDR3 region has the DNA TGTGCCTGGAGTGTTTCTCCAGGTTACAATCAGCCCCAGCATTTT.

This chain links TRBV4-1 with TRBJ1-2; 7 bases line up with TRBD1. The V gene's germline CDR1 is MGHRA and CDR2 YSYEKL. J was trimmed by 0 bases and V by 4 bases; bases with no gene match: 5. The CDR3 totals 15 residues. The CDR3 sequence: CASSLAGQTNYGYTF. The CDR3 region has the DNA TGCGCCAGCAGCCTTGCGGGACAGACTAACTATGGCTACACCTTC.

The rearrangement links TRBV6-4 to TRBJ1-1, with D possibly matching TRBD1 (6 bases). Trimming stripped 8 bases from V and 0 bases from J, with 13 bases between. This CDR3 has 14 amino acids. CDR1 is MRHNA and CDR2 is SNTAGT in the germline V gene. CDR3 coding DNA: TGTGCCAGCCGGGACACTAGTATGAACACTGAAGCTTTCTTT. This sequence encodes CASRDTSMNTEAFF.

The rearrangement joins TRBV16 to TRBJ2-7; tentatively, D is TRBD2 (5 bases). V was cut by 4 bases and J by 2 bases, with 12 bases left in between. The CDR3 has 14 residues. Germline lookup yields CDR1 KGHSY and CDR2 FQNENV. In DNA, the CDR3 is TGTGCCAGCAGCCCTGGACTGATTACCTACGAGCAGTACTTC. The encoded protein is CASSPGLITYEQYF.

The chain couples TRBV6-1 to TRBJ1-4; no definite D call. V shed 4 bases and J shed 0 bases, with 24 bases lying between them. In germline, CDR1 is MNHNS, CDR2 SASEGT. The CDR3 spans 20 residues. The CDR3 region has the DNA TGTGCCAGCAGTGTGAATTCGCTCATAACACGAAGTGCAACTAATGAAAAACTGTTTTTT. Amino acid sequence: CASSVNSLITRSATNEKLFF.

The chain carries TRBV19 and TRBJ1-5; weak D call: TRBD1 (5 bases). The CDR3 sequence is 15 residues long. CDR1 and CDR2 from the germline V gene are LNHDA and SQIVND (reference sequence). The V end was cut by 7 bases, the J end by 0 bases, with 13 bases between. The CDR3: CASTPWGLSNQPQHF. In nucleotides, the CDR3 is TGTGCCAGTACTCCCTGGGGCCTTAGCAATCAGCCCCAGCATTTT.

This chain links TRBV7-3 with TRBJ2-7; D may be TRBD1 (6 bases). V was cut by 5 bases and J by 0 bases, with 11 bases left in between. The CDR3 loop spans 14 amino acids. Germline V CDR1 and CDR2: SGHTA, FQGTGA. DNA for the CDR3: TGTGCCAGCAGCCCGGACAGAAGCTCCTACGAGCAGTACTTC. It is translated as CASSPDRSSYEQYF.

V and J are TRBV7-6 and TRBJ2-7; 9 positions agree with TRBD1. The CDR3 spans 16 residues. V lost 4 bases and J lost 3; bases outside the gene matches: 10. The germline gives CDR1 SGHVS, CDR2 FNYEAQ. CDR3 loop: CASSSGGTGGIYEQYF. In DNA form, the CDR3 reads TGTGCCAGCAGCTCCGGCGGTACAGGGGGCATCTACGAGCAGTACTTC.

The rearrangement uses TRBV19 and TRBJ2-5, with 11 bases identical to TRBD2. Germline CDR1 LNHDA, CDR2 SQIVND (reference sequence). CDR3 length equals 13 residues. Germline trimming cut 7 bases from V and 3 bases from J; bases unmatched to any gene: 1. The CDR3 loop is CASKLAGEETQYF. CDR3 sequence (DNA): TGTGCCAGTAAACTAGCGGGGGAAGAGACCCAGTACTTC.

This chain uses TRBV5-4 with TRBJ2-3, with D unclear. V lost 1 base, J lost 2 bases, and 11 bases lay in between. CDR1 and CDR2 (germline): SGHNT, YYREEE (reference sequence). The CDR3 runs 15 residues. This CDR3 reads CASSLRQVHTDTQYF. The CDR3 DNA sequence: TGTGCCAGCAGCTTGCGCCAGGTACACACAGATACGCAGTATTTT.

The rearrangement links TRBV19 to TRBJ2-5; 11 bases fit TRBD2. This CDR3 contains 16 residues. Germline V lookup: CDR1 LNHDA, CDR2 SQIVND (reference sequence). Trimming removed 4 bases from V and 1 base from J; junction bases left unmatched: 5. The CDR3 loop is CASSTRLAGSQETQYF. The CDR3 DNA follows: TGTGCCAGTAGTACCCGACTAGCGGGGTCCCAAGAGACCCAGTACTTC.

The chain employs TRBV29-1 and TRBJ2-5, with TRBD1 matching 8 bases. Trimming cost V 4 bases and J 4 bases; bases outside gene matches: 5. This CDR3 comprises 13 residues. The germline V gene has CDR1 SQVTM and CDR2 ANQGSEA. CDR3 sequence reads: CSVGNRGAETQYF. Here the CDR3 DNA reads TGCAGCGTTGGAAACAGGGGGGCAGAGACCCAGTACTTC.

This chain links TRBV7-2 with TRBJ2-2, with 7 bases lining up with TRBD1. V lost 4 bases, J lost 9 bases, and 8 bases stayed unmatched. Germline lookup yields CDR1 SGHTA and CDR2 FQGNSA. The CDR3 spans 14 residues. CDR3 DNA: TGTGCCAGCAGCTCCGGACAGGTTTTGAGGGAGCTGTTTTTT. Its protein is CASSSGQVLRELFF.

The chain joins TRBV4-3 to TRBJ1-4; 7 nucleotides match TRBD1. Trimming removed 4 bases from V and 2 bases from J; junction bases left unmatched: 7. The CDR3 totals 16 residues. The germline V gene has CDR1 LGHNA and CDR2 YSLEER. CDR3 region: CASSPTGARTNEKLFF. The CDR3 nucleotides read TGCGCCAGCAGCCCTACAGGGGCTAGGACTAATGAAAAACTGTTTTTT.

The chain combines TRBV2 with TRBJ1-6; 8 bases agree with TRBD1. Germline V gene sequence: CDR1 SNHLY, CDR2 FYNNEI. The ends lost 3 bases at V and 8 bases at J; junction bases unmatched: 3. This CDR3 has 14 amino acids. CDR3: CASSDRTGYSPLHF. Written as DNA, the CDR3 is TGTGCCAGCAGTGACCGGACAGGGTATTCACCCCTCCACTTT. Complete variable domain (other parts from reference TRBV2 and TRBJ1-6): EPEVTQTPSHQVTQMGQEVILRCVPISNHLYFYWYRQILGQKVEFLVSFYNNEISEKSEIFDDQFSVERPDGSNFTLKIRSTKLEDSAMYFCASSDRTGYSPLHFGNGTRLTVT.

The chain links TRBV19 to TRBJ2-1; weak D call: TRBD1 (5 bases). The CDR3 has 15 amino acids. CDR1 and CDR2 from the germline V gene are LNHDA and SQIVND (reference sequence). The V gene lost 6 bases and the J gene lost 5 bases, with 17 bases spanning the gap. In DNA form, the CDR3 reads TGTGCCAGTAGAACAGGAGCCGCCAACAACAATGAGCAGTTCTTC. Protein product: CASRTGAANNNEQFF. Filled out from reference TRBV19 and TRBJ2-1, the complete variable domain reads DGGITQSPKYLFRKEGQNVTLSCEQNLNHDAMYWYRQDPGQGLRLIYYSQIVNDFQKGDIAEGYSVSREKKESFPLTVTSAQKNPTAFYLCASRTGAANNNEQFFGPGTRLTVL.

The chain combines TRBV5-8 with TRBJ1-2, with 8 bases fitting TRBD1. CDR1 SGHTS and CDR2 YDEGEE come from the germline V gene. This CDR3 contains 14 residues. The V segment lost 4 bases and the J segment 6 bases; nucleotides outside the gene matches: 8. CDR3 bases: TGTGCCAGCAGCCACAGGGGGTTGGGGAATGGCTACACCTTC. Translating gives CASSHRGLGNGYTF.